A selection of T cell receptor beta chains follows, all from one sample in a study of cytomegalovirus exposure and HLA in healthy donors. Profiling relied on immunoSEQ multiplex PCR, and the TCRdb table lists in-frame clones only, not all of them. The sample lists 150,000 to 200,000 clones; about 83% were seen once. The sequenced sample was PBMCs. The receptors shown here come from a woman in her 30s in good health and CMV-seronegative. Each CDR3 is given with its conserved first and last residue. The D gene is left open where the match is weak. Rows may omit the clone size; those that give it use once, few, many or a size class.

d_call | j_call | v_call | cdr3_length | clone_size | cdr3_nt | cdr3_aa
- | TRBJ2-2 | TRBV27 | 15 | few | TGTGCCAGCAGTTTAGGCAGGCCTGGATCCGGGGAGCTGTTTTTT | CASSLGRPGSGELFF
- | TRBJ2-1 | TRBV6-1 | 15 | - | TGTGCCAGCAGTGAGTCGCGACTCCTCTGGGATGAGCAGTTCTTC | CASSESRLLWDEQFF
- | TRBJ2-7 | TRBV30 | 16 | - | TGTGCCTGGAGTGTACTAGGGACAAGGGGCGCCTACGAGCAGTACTTC | CAWSVLGTRGAYEQYF
- | TRBJ2-7 | TRBV12-5 | 13 | once | TGTGCTAGTGGTTTCAGGGCTAGCGACGAGCAGTACTTC | CASGFRASDEQYF
- | TRBJ2-7 | TRBV7-9 | 13 | - | TGTGCCAGCAGCCGACCCAGCGGCTACGAGCAGTACTTC | CASSRPSGYEQYF
- | TRBJ1-2 | TRBV15 | 14 | - | TGTGCCACCAGCAGAGGAACCGCGTTTGGTGGCTACACCTTC | CATSRGTAFGGYTF
TRBD1 | TRBJ1-2 | TRBV15 | 14 | - | TGTGCCACTTCAAGGACAGGGGGCGGGAGGGGCTACACCTTC | CATSRTGGGRGYTF
TRBD1 | TRBJ1-2 | TRBV5-1 | 14 | - | TGCGCCAGCACCACCGGGACAGGCTCCTATGGCTACACCTTC | CASTTGTGSYGYTF
TRBD2 | TRBJ2-5 | TRBV5-5 | 14 | few | TGTGCCAGCAGCCAAGCGGGGGGGCCAGAGACCCAGTACTTC | CASSQAGGPETQYF
- | TRBJ1-1 | TRBV6-1 | 11 | - | TGTGCCAGCACCGGACAGTCTGAAGCTTTCTTT | CASTGQSEAFF
TRBD1 | TRBJ1-1 | TRBV7-2 | 14 | - | TGTGCCAGCAGCTTAGGGGACAGGGCCACTGAAGCTTTCTTT | CASSLGDRATEAFF
- | TRBJ2-7 | TRBV7-9 | 18 | - | TGTGCCAGCAGCTTAGCGCTCGCGGGACGGCATCACTCCTACGAGCAGTACTTC | CASSLALAGRHHSYEQYF
TRBD1 | TRBJ1-5 | TRBV2 | 13 | - | TGTGCCAGCAGTTGGGACAGAAATCAGCCCCAGCATTTT | CASSWDRNQPQHF
TRBD1 | TRBJ1-5 | TRBV10-1 | 12 | - | TGCGCCAGCAGTGAGGGGACAGGGGACCAGCATTTT | CASSEGTGDQHF
- | TRBJ2-3 | TRBV27 | 14 | - | TGTGCCAGCAGAACAGGATGGAGCACAGATACGCAGTATTTT | CASRTGWSTDTQYF
- | TRBJ2-2 | TRBV9 | 14 | - | TGTGCCAGCAGCGGGACTACCTTACTGGGGGAGCTGTTTTTT | CASSGTTLLGELFF
- | TRBJ2-5 | TRBV6-4 | 14 | few | TGTGCCAGCAGTGACTCCCTTTACCAAGAGACCCAGTACTTC | CASSDSLYQETQYF
TRBD1 | TRBJ2-7 | TRBV29-1 | 11 | - | TGCAGCGCCCGGGACAGAGGTGAGCAGTACTTC | CSARDRGEQYF
TRBD1 | TRBJ1-4 | TRBV6-1 | 16 | - | TGTGCCAGCAGTGAGGCCAGGGGGGCAACTAATGAAAAACTGTTTTTT | CASSEARGATNEKLFF
- | TRBJ1-1 | TRBV7-6 | 14 | - | TGTGCCAGCAGCTTAGAAGGGGGGAACACTGAAGCTTTCTTT | CASSLEGGNTEAFF
TRBD1 | TRBJ1-2 | TRBV30 | 15 | - | TGTGCCTGGAGTGTAGTGGGACAGACCCTTGGGGGCTACACCTTC | CAWSVVGQTLGGYTF
- | TRBJ1-4 | TRBV9 | 14 | - | TGTGCCAGCAGCGTAGCCACGCAGGCCGGAAAACTGTTTTTT | CASSVATQAGKLFF
- | TRBJ1-1 | TRBV19 | 14 | - | TGTGCCAGTAGTACACAGGGCTTGAACACTGAAGCTTTCTTT | CASSTQGLNTEAFF
TRBD2 | TRBJ2-3 | TRBV7-9 | 14 | - | TGTGCCCCCGGGGGGGGCGGGGGAGCAGATACGCAGTATTTT | CAPGGGGGADTQYF
- | TRBJ1-2 | TRBV5-6 | 11 | - | TGTGCCAGCAGCTTGACAGCCAAGGCCACCTTC | CASSLTAKATF
- | TRBJ1-6 | TRBV11-2 | 18 | few | TGTGCCAGCAGCTTAAGGGGGATCATCCGCTCCTATAATTCACCCCTCCACTTT | CASSLRGIIRSYNSPLHF
- | TRBJ2-7 | TRBV7-7 | 15 | - | TGTGCTAGCAGCTTCACCCCAGGGCAACGGTACGAGCAGTACTTC | CASSFTPGQRYEQYF
- | TRBJ2-1 | TRBV9 | 14 | - | TGTGCCAGCAGCGTAGGTATCTCCTACAATGAGCAGTTCTTC | CASSVGISYNEQFF
- | TRBJ1-2 | TRBV18 | 13 | - | TGTGCCAGCTCACCGGGACTCAACTATGGCTACACCTTC | CASSPGLNYGYTF
- | TRBJ1-1 | TRBV25-1 | 12 | once | TGTGCCAGCAGTGTTCCCGGGAGTGAAGCTTTCTTT | CASSVPGSEAFF
- | TRBJ1-1 | TRBV29-1 | 10 | - | TGCAGCGTTGACTACACTGAAGCTTTCTTT | CSVDYTEAFF
- | TRBJ2-2 | TRBV19 | 15 | - | TGTGCCAGTACGGTCCTAGCTGGTGTCCCCGGGGAGCTGTTTTTT | CASTVLAGVPGELFF
- | TRBJ1-2 | TRBV30 | 13 | - | TGTGCCTGGATCAAGGGGGTTCAGAGTGGCTACACCTTC | CAWIKGVQSGYTF
- | TRBJ1-6 | TRBV4-1 | 16 | - | TGCGCCAGCAGCCCCATTGGCAGGGAATATAATTCACCCCTCCACTTT | CASSPIGREYNSPLHF
- | TRBJ1-2 | TRBV6-5 | 12 | - | TGTGCCAGCAGTTTACAGGGCTATGGCTACACCTTC | CASSLQGYGYTF
- | TRBJ1-1 | TRBV18 | 14 | - | TGTGCCAGCTCACCACTGCAGGAATCCACTGAAGCTTTCTTT | CASSPLQESTEAFF
TRBD2 | TRBJ2-1 | TRBV7-9 | 14 | - | TGTGCCAGCATCCCCCGGGGAGGGAACAATGAGCAGTTCTTC | CASIPRGGNNEQFF
TRBD2 | TRBJ2-1 | TRBV19 | 15 | - | TGTGCCAGTAGTAGGTCGCTAGCGGGGGGCCATGAGCAGTTCTTC | CASSRSLAGGHEQFF
- | TRBJ1-1 | TRBV5-4 | 12 | - | TGTGCCAGCAGCTTGGTCCGCGGGGAAGCTTTCTTT | CASSLVRGEAFF
- | TRBJ2-2 | TRBV7-8 | 13 | - | TGTGCCAGCAGCTTAGTTCGGGCCGGGGAGCTGTTTTTT | CASSLVRAGELFF
TRBD1 | TRBJ1-1 | TRBV5-1 | 13 | - | TGCGCCAGCAGTGACAGGGGCGGGACTGAAGCTTTCTTT | CASSDRGGTEAFF
- | TRBJ1-3 | TRBV7-7 | 12 | - | TGTGCTAGTGCGGACTCTGGAAACACCATATATTTT | CASADSGNTIYF
- | TRBJ1-2 | TRBV6-5 | 15 | - | TGTGCCAGCAGTTACGTCGGGTCCGGGAACTATGGCTACACCTTC | CASSYVGSGNYGYTF
- | TRBJ2-7 | TRBV7-2 | 17 | - | TGTGCCAGCAGCTACAAAACAGGGCCGGCGTCCTCCTACGAGCAGTACTTC | CASSYKTGPASSYEQYF
- | TRBJ1-2 | TRBV6-5 | 11 | - | TGTGCCAGCAGCCGGGGAGATGGCTACACCTTC | CASSRGDGYTF
TRBD2 | TRBJ2-2 | TRBV6-6 | 14 | - | TGTGCCAGCAGCGGGGGGGTAGGGAACGGGGAGCTGTTTTTT | CASSGGVGNGELFF
- | TRBJ1-2 | TRBV2 | 14 | once | TGTGCCAGCAGGGAAGTAGCGCAAATCTATGGCTACACCTTC | CASREVAQIYGYTF
TRBD2 | TRBJ2-7 | TRBV11-2 | 15 | once | TGTGCCAGCAGCGACCGACTAGCGGGGGGCTACGAGCAGTACTTC | CASSDRLAGGYEQYF
- | TRBJ2-7 | TRBV11-2 | 14 | once | TGTGCCAGCAGCTTAATTAGCCGGGAGTACGAGCAGTACTTC | CASSLISREYEQYF
TRBD1 | TRBJ1-2 | TRBV6-1 | 14 | - | TGTGCCAGCAGTGCGGAGACAGGGAACTATGGCTACACCTTC | CASSAETGNYGYTF
- | TRBJ1-1 | TRBV30 | 12 | - | TGTGCCTGGGTCCGGGAGAACACTGAAGCTTTCTTT | CAWVRENTEAFF
- | TRBJ1-5 | TRBV15 | 15 | - | TGTGCCACCAGCAGAGATCGGCCTTCAGGGCAGCCCCAGCATTTT | CATSRDRPSGQPQHF
TRBD1 | TRBJ1-5 | TRBV5-8 | 15 | few | TGTGCCAGCAGCTTGTTAACAGGGGGCAATCAGCCCCAGCATTTT | CASSLLTGGNQPQHF
TRBD2 | TRBJ2-7 | TRBV9 | 14 | - | TGTGCCAGCAGCTCCCGGGGGGGGAGTGGGGAGCAGTACTTC | CASSSRGGSGEQYF
TRBD1 | TRBJ2-7 | TRBV6-1 | 15 | - | TGTGCCAGCAGGCCGTGGGGACAGGGGTTCTACGAGCAGTACTTC | CASRPWGQGFYEQYF
TRBD2 | TRBJ2-1 | TRBV5-1 | 17 | - | TGCGCCAGCAGCGGGGGGGACTACACGACGCCTTACAATGAGCAGTTCTTC | CASSGGDYTTPYNEQFF
- | TRBJ2-1 | TRBV5-6 | 16 | - | TGTGCCAGCAGCATTTCCGGGTTACAATTTCGCCATGAGCAGTTCTTC | CASSISGLQFRHEQFF
- | TRBJ2-1 | TRBV2 | 14 | - | TGTGCCAGCAGCTGGACTCTATCCGAGGGTGAGCAGTTCTTC | CASSWTLSEGEQFF